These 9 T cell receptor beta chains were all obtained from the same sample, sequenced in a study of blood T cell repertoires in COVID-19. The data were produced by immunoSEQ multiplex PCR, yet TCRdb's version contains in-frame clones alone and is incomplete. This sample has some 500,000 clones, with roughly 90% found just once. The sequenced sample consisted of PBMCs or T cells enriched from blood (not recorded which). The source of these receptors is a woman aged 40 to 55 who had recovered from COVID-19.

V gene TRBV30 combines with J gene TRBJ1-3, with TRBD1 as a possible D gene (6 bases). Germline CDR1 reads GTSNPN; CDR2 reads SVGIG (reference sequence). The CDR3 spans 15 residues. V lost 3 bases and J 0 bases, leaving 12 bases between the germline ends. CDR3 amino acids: CAWSPGTSSGNTIYF. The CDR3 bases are TGTGCCTGGAGCCCCGGGACATCCTCTGGAAACACCATATATTTT.

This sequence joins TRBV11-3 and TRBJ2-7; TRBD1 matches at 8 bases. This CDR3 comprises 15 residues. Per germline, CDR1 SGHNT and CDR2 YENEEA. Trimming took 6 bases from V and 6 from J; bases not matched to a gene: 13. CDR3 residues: CASRRAGGPSREQYF. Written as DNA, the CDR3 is TGTGCCAGCAGACGAGCAGGGGGCCCGTCCCGCGAGCAGTACTTC.

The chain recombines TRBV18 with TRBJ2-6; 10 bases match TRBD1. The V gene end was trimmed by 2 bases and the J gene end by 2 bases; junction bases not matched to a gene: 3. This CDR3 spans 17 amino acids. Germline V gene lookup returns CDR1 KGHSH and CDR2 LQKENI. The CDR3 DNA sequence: TGTGCCAGCTCACCAGGGACAGGGGTCACTGGGGCCAACGTCCTGACTTTC. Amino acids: CASSPGTGVTGANVLTF.

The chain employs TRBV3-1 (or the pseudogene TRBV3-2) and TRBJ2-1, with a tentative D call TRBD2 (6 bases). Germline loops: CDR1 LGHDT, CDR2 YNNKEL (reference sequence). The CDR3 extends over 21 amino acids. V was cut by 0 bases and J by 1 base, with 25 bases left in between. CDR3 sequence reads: CASSQESPGARRGRSYNEQFF. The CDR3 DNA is TGTGCCAGCAGCCAAGAGTCCCCGGGAGCTCGCCGGGGCAGGTCCTACAATGAGCAGTTCTTC.

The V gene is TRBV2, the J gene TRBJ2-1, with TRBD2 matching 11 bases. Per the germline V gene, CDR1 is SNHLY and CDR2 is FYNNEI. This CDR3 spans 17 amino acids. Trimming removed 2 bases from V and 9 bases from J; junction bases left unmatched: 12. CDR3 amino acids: CASSEFIRTSGSGEQFF. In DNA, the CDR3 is TGTGCCAGCAGTGAATTTATAAGAACTAGCGGGAGCGGTGAGCAGTTCTTC. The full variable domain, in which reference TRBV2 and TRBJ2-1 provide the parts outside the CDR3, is EPEVTQTPSHQVTQMGQEVILRCVPISNHLYFYWYRQILGQKVEFLVSFYNNEISEKSEIFDDQFSVERPDGSNFTLKIRSTKLEDSAMYFCASSEFIRTSGSGEQFFGPGTRLTVL.

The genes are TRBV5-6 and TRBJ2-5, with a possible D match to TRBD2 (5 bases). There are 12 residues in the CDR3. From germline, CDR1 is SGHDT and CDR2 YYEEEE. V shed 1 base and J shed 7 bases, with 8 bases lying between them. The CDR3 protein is CASSLSRGTQYF. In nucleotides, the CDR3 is TGTGCCAGCAGCTTGAGTCGGGGGACCCAGTACTTC.

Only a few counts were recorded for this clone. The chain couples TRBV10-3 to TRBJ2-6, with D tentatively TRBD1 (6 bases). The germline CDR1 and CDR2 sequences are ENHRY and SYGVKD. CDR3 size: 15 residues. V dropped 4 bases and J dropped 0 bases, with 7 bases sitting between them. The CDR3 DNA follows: TGTGCCATCAGTGGGACAGTCTCTGGGGCCAACGTCCTGACTTTC. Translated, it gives CAISGTVSGANVLTF.

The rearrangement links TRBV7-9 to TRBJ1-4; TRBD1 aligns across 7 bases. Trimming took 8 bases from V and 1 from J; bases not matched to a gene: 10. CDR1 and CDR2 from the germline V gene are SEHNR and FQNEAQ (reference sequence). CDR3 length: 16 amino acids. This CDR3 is CASSTMTGRTNEKLFF. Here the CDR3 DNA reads TGTGCCAGCTCTACCATGACAGGGAGAACTAATGAAAAACTGTTTTTT.

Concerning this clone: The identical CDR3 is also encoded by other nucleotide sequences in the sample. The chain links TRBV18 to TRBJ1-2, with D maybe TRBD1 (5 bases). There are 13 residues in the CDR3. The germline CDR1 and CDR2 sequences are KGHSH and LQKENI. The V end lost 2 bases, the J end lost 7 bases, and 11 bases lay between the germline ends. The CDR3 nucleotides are TGTGCCAGCTCACCATTGGGAGGGGTTGGCTACACCTTC. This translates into CASSPLGGVGYTF.